Listed below are T cell receptor beta chains from one sample, sequenced in a study of response to subunit inactivated influenza vaccine. TCRdb recomputed calls from the RT-PCR reads with MiXCR, one row per CDR3 protein. The sample yields a few hundred thousand distinct CDR3 sequences, 14% seen once. Sequencing used PBMCs from blood, obtained about 12 days after vaccination. These TCRs come from a man aged 50 or older who received an inactivated influenza vaccine. Each CDR3 is given with its conserved first and last residue. D genes are given only for firm matches. Where a row states a size, it is once, few, many or the class of an expanded clone; other rows omit it.

clone_size: NA; v_call: TRBV6-2/TRBV6-3; j_call: TRBJ2-1; d_call: TRBD1; cdr3_aa: CASRSTGPRNEQFF; cdr3_nt: TGTGCCAGCAGGTCGACAGGGCCTAGGAATGAGCAGTTCTTC
clone_size: NA; v_call: TRBV6-1; j_call: TRBJ2-6; d_call: NA; cdr3_aa: CASIQGSGANVLTF; cdr3_nt: TGTGCCAGTATCCAGGGCTCTGGGGCCAACGTCCTGACTTTC
clone_size: few; v_call: TRBV12-3/TRBV12-4; j_call: TRBJ2-2; d_call: TRBD2; cdr3_aa: CASSLVLRGLAGGMTNTGELFF; cdr3_nt: TGTGCCAGCAGTTTAGTTTTACGGGGACTAGCGGGTGGGATGACGAACACCGGGGAGCTGTTTTTT
clone_size: NA; v_call: TRBV7-3; j_call: TRBJ2-2; d_call: NA; cdr3_aa: CASSRGTYTGELFF; cdr3_nt: TGTGCCAGCAGCCGGGGGACCTACACCGGGGAGCTGTTTTTT
clone_size: few; v_call: TRBV27; j_call: TRBJ2-5; d_call: NA; cdr3_aa: CASSFISPPRAGRQETQYF; cdr3_nt: TGTGCCAGCAGTTTTATCTCCCCCCCTAGGGCAGGGCGACAAGAGACCCAGTACTTC
clone_size: NA; v_call: TRBV24-1; j_call: TRBJ1-2; d_call: TRBD1; cdr3_aa: CATSDTTGGYGYTF; cdr3_nt: TGTGCCACCAGTGACACAACAGGGGGCTATGGCTACACCTTC
clone_size: NA; v_call: TRBV7-3; j_call: TRBJ1-1; d_call: NA; cdr3_aa: CASSPHSGNTEAFF; cdr3_nt: TGTGCCAGCAGCCCCCACAGCGGGAACACTGAAGCTTTCTTT
clone_size: many; v_call: TRBV29-1; j_call: TRBJ2-5; d_call: NA; cdr3_aa: CSVEPGATATETQYF; cdr3_nt: TGCAGCGTTGAGCCAGGAGCGACGGCGACGGAGACCCAGTACTTC
clone_size: few; v_call: TRBV5-1; j_call: TRBJ1-5; d_call: NA; cdr3_aa: CASSLASGGPYSNQPQHF; cdr3_nt: TGCGCCAGCAGCTTGGCCTCGGGGGGCCCTTATAGCAATCAGCCCCAGCATTTT
clone_size: NA; v_call: TRBV29-1; j_call: TRBJ2-7; d_call: TRBD1; cdr3_aa: CSVVRDRGYEQYF; cdr3_nt: TGCAGCGTGGTCCGGGACAGGGGCTACGAGCAGTACTTC
clone_size: few; v_call: TRBV9; j_call: TRBJ2-1; d_call: TRBD2; cdr3_aa: CASSVTSGNNEQFF; cdr3_nt: TGTGCCAGCAGCGTGACTAGCGGTAACAATGAGCAGTTCTTC
clone_size: few; v_call: TRBV6-2/TRBV6-3; j_call: TRBJ2-3; d_call: NA; cdr3_aa: CASSYGGFTDTQYF; cdr3_nt: TGTGCCAGCAGTTACGGCGGGTTCACAGATACGCAGTATTTT
clone_size: NA; v_call: TRBV4-1; j_call: TRBJ2-7; d_call: TRBD1; cdr3_aa: CASSQPRDRGHEQYF; cdr3_nt: TGCGCCAGCAGCCAACCCCGGGACAGGGGGCACGAGCAGTACTTC
clone_size: NA; v_call: TRBV28; j_call: TRBJ1-4; d_call: TRBD1; cdr3_aa: CASIYGTGGIANEKLFF; cdr3_nt: TGTGCCAGCATTTACGGGACAGGGGGCATCGCTAATGAAAAACTGTTTTTT
clone_size: few; v_call: TRBV5-1; j_call: TRBJ1-5; d_call: TRBD1; cdr3_aa: CASSAGPTGDVYQPQHF; cdr3_nt: TGCGCCAGCAGCGCCGGCCCGACAGGGGACGTCTATCAGCCCCAGCATTTT
clone_size: few; v_call: TRBV5-1; j_call: TRBJ2-2; d_call: TRBD1; cdr3_aa: CASSFLPVFPGQTNTGELFF; cdr3_nt: TGCGCCAGCAGCTTCTTGCCCGTATTCCCGGGACAGACGAACACCGGGGAGCTGTTTTTT
clone_size: NA; v_call: TRBV5-4; j_call: TRBJ2-5; d_call: NA; cdr3_aa: CASSLMVREAETQYF; cdr3_nt: TGTGCCAGCAGCTTGATGGTCAGGGAAGCGGAGACCCAGTACTTC
clone_size: many; v_call: TRBV29-1; j_call: TRBJ2-3; d_call: NA; cdr3_aa: CSVEAGRRSTDTQYF; cdr3_nt: TGCAGCGTTGAAGCCGGAAGGCGGAGCACAGATACGCAGTATTTT
clone_size: few; v_call: TRBV6-5; j_call: TRBJ2-2; d_call: TRBD2; cdr3_aa: CASSYSGLAGGNTGELFF; cdr3_nt: TGTGCCAGCAGTTACTCAGGACTAGCGGGAGGTAACACCGGGGAGCTGTTTTTT
clone_size: few; v_call: TRBV5-5; j_call: TRBJ2-3; d_call: TRBD2; cdr3_aa: CASSSLTSGGTDTQYF; cdr3_nt: TGTGCCAGCAGCTCTTTGACTAGCGGGGGCACAGATACGCAGTATTTT
clone_size: NA; v_call: TRBV7-2; j_call: TRBJ2-1; d_call: TRBD2; cdr3_aa: CASSLGGREVGFF; cdr3_nt: TGTGCCAGCAGCTTAGGGGGGCGGGAGGTAGGGTTCTTC
clone_size: few; v_call: TRBV12-3/TRBV12-4; j_call: TRBJ2-3; d_call: TRBD1; cdr3_aa: CASSLTGQLDTQYF; cdr3_nt: TGTGCCAGCAGTTTAACGGGACAGTTAGATACGCAGTATTTT
clone_size: few; v_call: TRBV24-1; j_call: TRBJ1-5; d_call: NA; cdr3_aa: CATSDLTVNQPQHF; cdr3_nt: TGTGCCACCAGTGACTTGACAGTCAATCAGCCCCAGCATTTT
clone_size: few; v_call: TRBV6-2/TRBV6-3; j_call: TRBJ1-1; d_call: NA; cdr3_aa: CASSYGRYMNTEAFF; cdr3_nt: TGTGCCAGCAGTTACGGTAGATACATGAACACTGAAGCTTTCTTT
clone_size: NA; v_call: TRBV30; j_call: TRBJ2-1; d_call: NA; cdr3_aa: CAWSARPNEQFF; cdr3_nt: TGTGCCTGGAGTGCGCGGCCCAATGAGCAGTTCTTC
clone_size: NA; v_call: TRBV20-1; j_call: TRBJ2-7; d_call: NA; cdr3_aa: CSARDAGAGEQYF; cdr3_nt: TGCAGTGCTAGAGATGCGGGGGCAGGCGAGCAGTACTTC
clone_size: few; v_call: TRBV9; j_call: TRBJ2-1; d_call: NA; cdr3_aa: CASSVGTARSYNEQFF; cdr3_nt: TGTGCCAGCAGCGTAGGAACCGCGCGGTCCTACAATGAGCAGTTCTTC
clone_size: few; v_call: TRBV7-8; j_call: TRBJ2-4; d_call: NA; cdr3_aa: CASSLVWEGVAKNIQYF; cdr3_nt: TGTGCCAGCAGCTTAGTTTGGGAAGGGGTGGCCAAAAACATTCAGTACTTC
clone_size: NA; v_call: TRBV20-1; j_call: TRBJ1-5; d_call: TRBD1; cdr3_aa: CSAAQGDQPQHF; cdr3_nt: TGCAGTGCTGCCCAGGGGGATCAGCCCCAGCATTTT
clone_size: few; v_call: TRBV14; j_call: TRBJ2-1; d_call: TRBD1; cdr3_aa: CASSQVSQGPYNEQFF; cdr3_nt: TGTGCCAGCAGCCAAGTTTCACAGGGGCCCTACAATGAGCAGTTCTTC
clone_size: NA; v_call: TRBV5-1; j_call: TRBJ2-3; d_call: NA; cdr3_aa: CASSLGQERTDTQYF; cdr3_nt: TGCGCCAGCAGCTTGGGACAGGAACGCACAGATACGCAGTATTTT
clone_size: many; v_call: TRBV2; j_call: TRBJ2-1; d_call: NA; cdr3_aa: CASSGSSVLYNEQFF; cdr3_nt: TGTGCCAGCAGTGGATCTAGCGTTTTGTACAATGAGCAGTTCTTC
clone_size: NA; v_call: TRBV6-5; j_call: TRBJ2-3; d_call: TRBD2; cdr3_aa: CASSYSLAGGPADTQYF; cdr3_nt: TGTGCCAGCAGTTATAGCCTAGCGGGGGGGCCGGCAGATACGCAGTATTTT
clone_size: few; v_call: TRBV7-9; j_call: TRBJ2-7; d_call: TRBD2; cdr3_aa: CASSLSSGIVSYEQYF; cdr3_nt: TGTGCCAGCAGCTTGTCCAGCGGGATTGTTTCCTACGAGCAGTACTTC
clone_size: few; v_call: TRBV20-1; j_call: TRBJ2-2; d_call: NA; cdr3_aa: CSARDSKTRETNTGELFF; cdr3_nt: TGCAGTGCTAGAGATAGTAAAACTAGGGAAACGAACACCGGGGAGCTGTTTTTT
clone_size: NA; v_call: TRBV24-1; j_call: TRBJ1-2; d_call: NA; cdr3_aa: CATSEASYGYTF; cdr3_nt: TGTGCCACCAGTGAGGCATCCTATGGCTACACCTTC
clone_size: NA; v_call: TRBV3-1; j_call: TRBJ1-1; d_call: NA; cdr3_aa: CASSPILMNTEAFF; cdr3_nt: TGTGCCAGCAGCCCGATCTTGATGAACACTGAAGCTTTCTTT
clone_size: few; v_call: TRBV28; j_call: TRBJ1-5; d_call: NA; cdr3_aa: CASSLPVQAGNQPQHF; cdr3_nt: TGTGCCAGCAGTTTACCGGTACAGGCGGGCAATCAGCCCCAGCATTTT
clone_size: NA; v_call: TRBV7-3; j_call: TRBJ2-2; d_call: TRBD2; cdr3_aa: CASSSRKGGTGELFF; cdr3_nt: TGTGCCAGCAGCTCAAGGAAGGGAGGGACCGGGGAGCTGTTTTTT
clone_size: once; v_call: TRBV4-3; j_call: TRBJ2-1; d_call: NA; cdr3_aa: CASSQGSSGPYNEQFF; cdr3_nt: TGCGCCAGCAGCCAAGGGAGTAGCGGCCCTTACAATGAGCAGTTCTTC
clone_size: NA; v_call: TRBV7-6; j_call: TRBJ1-1; d_call: NA; cdr3_aa: CASSLSFMNTEAFF; cdr3_nt: TGTGCCAGCAGCTTAAGCTTTATGAACACTGAAGCTTTCTTT
clone_size: NA; v_call: TRBV7-6; j_call: TRBJ1-1; d_call: TRBD1; cdr3_aa: CASSPRTGSIGEAFF; cdr3_nt: TGTGCCAGCAGCCCCCGGACAGGGTCGATTGGTGAAGCTTTCTTT
clone_size: many; v_call: TRBV30; j_call: TRBJ2-5; d_call: TRBD1; cdr3_aa: CAWRGGVHRRDSADQETQYF; cdr3_nt: TGTGCCTGGAGAGGAGGCGTCCATAGAAGGGACAGTGCGGACCAAGAGACCCAGTACTTC
clone_size: NA; v_call: TRBV6-5; j_call: TRBJ2-4; d_call: NA; cdr3_aa: CASSYTGSGKNIQYF; cdr3_nt: TGTGCCAGCAGTTACACGGGATCTGGGAAAAACATTCAGTACTTC
clone_size: few; v_call: TRBV20-1; j_call: TRBJ2-7; d_call: NA; cdr3_aa: CSAPPRGHSVYEQYF; cdr3_nt: TGCAGTGCGCCGCCCAGGGGCCACTCGGTCTACGAGCAGTACTTC
clone_size: few; v_call: TRBV2; j_call: TRBJ2-3; d_call: TRBD2; cdr3_aa: CASSSDTSGSLRDTQYF; cdr3_nt: TGTGCCAGCAGCTCTGACACTAGCGGGAGCCTCCGGGATACGCAGTATTTT
clone_size: few; v_call: TRBV29-1; j_call: TRBJ2-1; d_call: TRBD1; cdr3_aa: CSVDLLETGGENEQFF; cdr3_nt: TGCAGCGTTGATTTATTAGAGACAGGGGGAGAGAATGAGCAGTTCTTC
clone_size: NA; v_call: TRBV20-1; j_call: TRBJ2-7; d_call: TRBD1; cdr3_aa: CSASQGATSYEQYF; cdr3_nt: TGCAGTGCCTCACAGGGGGCCACCTCCTACGAGCAGTACTTC
clone_size: few; v_call: TRBV20-1; j_call: TRBJ1-6; d_call: TRBD1; cdr3_aa: CSAHRTGRNSPLHF; cdr3_nt: TGCAGTGCTCACAGGACAGGCCGGAACTCACCCCTCCACTTT
clone_size: NA; v_call: TRBV14; j_call: TRBJ2-3; d_call: NA; cdr3_aa: CASSQDMRGTDTQYF; cdr3_nt: TGTGCCAGCAGCCAAGATATGAGGGGTACAGATACGCAGTATTTT
clone_size: NA; v_call: TRBV29-1; j_call: TRBJ2-1; d_call: NA; cdr3_aa: CSVGTRLGDNEQFF; cdr3_nt: TGCAGCGTTGGCACGAGACTAGGAGACAATGAGCAGTTCTTC
clone_size: NA; v_call: TRBV6-1; j_call: TRBJ1-4; d_call: TRBD1; cdr3_aa: CASSESQGGSEKLFF; cdr3_nt: TGTGCCAGCAGTGAAAGCCAGGGGGGGAGTGAAAAACTGTTTTTT